This TCR beta chain was sequenced during a study of CXCR3-negative and CXCR3-positive naive CD8 T cells. This CDR3 spans 12 amino acids. Germline CDR1 and CDR2: SQVTM and ANQGSEA. Worth noting for this clonotype: Its antigen remains unknown.

The study, taken as a whole, reports: Memory CD8+ T cell repertoires were far less diverse than both naive subsets. Naive cells positive for CXCR3 carried more hydrophobic TRB CDR3s than CXCR3-negative ones. In cryopreserved cells, CXCR3 expression partially decreased, and fresh PBMCs were used in most assays.

TRB cDNA libraries were made by UMI-labeled 5' RACE. TCRdb reworked the 5' RACE reads into one entry per CDR3 protein, no DNA. Recorded for this sample: roughly 110,000 distinct CDR3 sequences. Naive CD8+ T cells carried a CD45RO-CCR7+CD27+CD95- phenotype. The sequence was obtained from a human donor in good health. Some clones in this sample may be carry-over from other donors' samples. The chain has TRBV29-1 and TRBJ1-4. Sequenced: naive CXCR3+ CD8+ T cells from blood. Stated subset: CD45RO-CCR7+CD27+CD95- naive CD8+ T cells expressing CXCR3 (TNR3+). The CDR3 here is CSVEQLNEKLFF.